This record concerns one TCR beta chain sequence. This clone's antigen is unknown. No per-base quality is available; no much larger clone lies one base away. The library was generated by the immunoSEQ multiplex PCR assay. For the multiplex PCR, a mixture combining 60 forward primers for TCR Vbeta segments and 13 reverse primers for TCR Jbeta segments was used. The CDR3 region of rearranged TCR beta genes was amplified from genomic DNA by a multiplex PCR assay. Amplified TCR beta libraries were sequenced as 87-base-pair reads on the Illumina HiSeq System. For the original study's pipeline: Across the 670 or so repertoires, a later analysis counted 80 million or so unique TCR beta chains, roughly 11 million of which were shared by at least two donors. A nearest-neighbor algorithm error-corrected the raw reads and collapsed the reads into unique sequences, merging closely related sequences to remove PCR and sequencing errors. Alignment of CDR3 sequences to IMGT reference sequences was used to assign V, D and J gene segments. For a sequence to be retained, at least a six-nucleotide match to both a V gene segment and a J gene segment was required. A rearrangement was called productive if the CDR3 had no stop codons and remained in frame with V and J, and every other rearrangement was called non-productive. CDR3 was defined by IMGT convention, running from the second conserved V-encoded cysteine to the conserved J-encoded phenylalanine. Sequences without an unambiguous match to a single V gene segment were excluded from the earlier analysis of a few hundred of the donors. In an earlier analysis of approximately 590 of the donors, V segments were called functional above 56.7% productive rearrangements and were called segregating when the between-donor standard deviation exceeded 5%. To diagnose cytomegalovirus status from the catalog of TCR beta chain sequences, a statistical classification framework was built. In a later analysis, V and J genes were assigned by comparing TCR nucleotide sequences against IMGT/GENE-DB human TR gene sequences. Using the TCRdist pipeline, a later analysis assigned CDR3 sequences along with most-parsimonious VDJ recombination scenarios. In a later analysis, every TCR beta chain was defined by the combination of its CDR3 amino acid sequence and its V-gene family, and reads without a unique V-gene family were dropped. As a way to deal with suspected cross-contamination and a sequencing artifact, a later analysis dropped roughly 620 nucleotide sequences that were highly shared and had low generation probability. A later analysis calculated a clonal expansion index for each public chain from normalized within-repertoire ranks of inferred template counts. Generation probabilities in a later analysis came from a VDJ recombination model fitted to out-of-frame rearrangements, and those results were checked against IGoR. Hypergeometric tests were used in a later analysis to score TCR-TCR, TCR-HLA and TCR-CMV co-occurrence, with a repertoire-size bias correction applied to the TCR pairs. To estimate false discovery rates, a later analysis permuted the HLA or CMV assignments 20 times. A later analysis grouped co-occurring TCRs with DBSCAN, adding TCRdist sequence similarity when clustering within HLA-allele-positive subsets. Co-occurrence clustering excluded repertoires with fewer than 30,000 or more than 120,000 public chains, plus five with anomalous nucleotide sharing. Held by TCRdb, this immuneACCESS table contains in-frame sequences only and omits some clones. Under half of the omission traces to an unresolved V gene where checked; the cause of the rest is unknown. The V and J calls and clone size are taken from that table; D and trimming were inferred from the DNA. This sample comprises some 150,000 clones, 75% to 90% of them detected only once. The ten most abundant clones make up about 4.8% of the sample.

In total, 500 to 700 healthy bone marrow donors made up the cohort. At the time of sampling, all cohort members were nominally healthy, though unrecorded immune exposures were likely present. The donor tested CMV seronegative and was one of the 352 seronegative cohort members. A peripheral blood sample was provided by each donor, and peripheral blood mononuclear cells were used for TCR beta sequencing. Genomic DNA was extracted from the blood cell samples with the Qiagen DNeasy Blood Extraction Kit. This sample is part of a study of cytomegalovirus exposure and HLA in healthy donors (dated by TCRdb to between 2016 and 2019). Study-wide context: An earlier analysis of some 600 of the donors reported over 250 Gb of sequence data and 117 million unique TCR beta sequences obtained from some 200 million T cells. An early release covering some 640 HLA-typed donors comprised 250 to 350 gigabases of sequencing data and 85 million or so unique TCR sequences. Across some 400 genotyped donors of the cohort, an average of about 200,000 unique TCR beta nucleotide sequences per donor were sequenced, and roughly a sixth of those sequences were non-productive. About five DR-DQ haplotypes were handled as single units for association and clustering because linkage in the cohort was strong. All discovery cohort repertoires had been generated on a single sequencing platform. The study profiled the T cell repertoires of under 850 subjects by immunosequencing and related them to cytomegalovirus serostatus. A later analysis re-analyzed previously published TCR beta repertoires from roughly 690 donors and added high-resolution HLA genotyping to study TCR occurrence patterns. An earlier analysis of 587 of the donors used high-throughput TCR beta sequencing to judge whether each TCR beta V gene segment behaved as functional or pseudogenic. Donor age, sex, ethnicity and CMV serostatus were compiled alongside the repertoire data. Typing coverage differed by locus: A, B, C, DRB1 and DQB1 were typed in roughly 620-630 donors, DQA1 in about 550, DPA1 in 600 to 610, and DPB1 in 450 to 480. To predict cytomegalovirus infection status, the study brought together high-throughput TCR immunosequencing, statistical association of individual TCRs with disease status, and machine learning. Rather than drawing on any new phenotypic data, the later analysis identified candidate immune exposures from TCR beta sequences and the way those sequences occurred across donors. Genome-wide SNP genotypes for about three fifths of the roughly 700 donors were used in a later genetic analysis, which treated that subset as a discovery cohort. The study was designed to test whether signatures of past pathogen exposure could be identified by cataloging public T cell receptors. HLA typing included class I and class II loci at four-digit resolution. Of the roughly 400 genotyped donors, about 84% fell in the genetic ancestry cluster associated with self-reported Caucasian donors. A separate validation cohort of 100 to 150 different subjects was used in addition to the roughly 670-subject first cohort.

Summary of the overall study and its limitations: A further reported finding was that TCR beta sequences accurately predicted the HLA-A and HLA-B alleles for most subjects in the first cohort. In a later analysis, over 15,000 TCR beta sequences were associated with specific HLA alleles at a false discovery rate of 0.05. According to a later analysis, parvovirus B19, influenza, CMV and Epstein-Barr virus appeared linked to several top co-occurrence clusters. A cluster of highly shared sequence variants was judged likely to be a technical artifact of the sequencing pipeline. For the cohort, immune exposure information was limited to CMV serostatus. Linkage disequilibrium might explain the correlated functional status among segregating V segments, but an unknown experimental factor could not be ruled out. Broadly in line with IMGT annotations, most TCR beta V segments showed up in productive rearrangements about 90% or about 30% of the time in an earlier analysis of several hundred of the donors. According to a later genetic analysis, donors in an Asian-associated ancestry cluster had fewer N-insertions in productive TCRs than the roughly 660-donor mean. Three of the identified cytomegalovirus-associated TCR beta chains were confirmed in vitro to be specific for cytomegalovirus antigens. In a later analysis, HLA-associated TCR beta chains showed more clonal expansion and lower generation probabilities than non-associated chains that were equally common. V-gene and J-gene trimming of TCR beta chains was associated with a missense DCLRE1C variant in a later genetic analysis, and the association was replicated in an independent cohort. Cytomegalovirus status was reported to be diagnosed by the classifier with high specificity and sensitivity in both the original and validation cohorts. A later analysis found that TCR association rates varied across HLA loci, with DRB1 alleles showing the most associated TCRs and HLA-C alleles the fewest. The authors suggested that the approach could potentially be extended to other disease states and immunological phenotypes. A later analysis found that most CMV-associated TCR beta chains appeared HLA-restricted, with HLA associations seemingly driven largely by CMV exposure. In this cohort, only TCR beta chains were sequenced, and detectable features were limited by the absence of alpha or paired-chain data. Because counts were too low, around 17 rarely observed V segments, including chromosome 9 orphons, were left out of the earlier analysis of a few hundred of the donors. Most TCR sequences were observed very rarely across donors, whereas some public TCRs were present in many individuals. The presence/absence analyses assumed that sequencing depth was roughly uniform across donors, and that assumption may not be true. Some IMGT-functional V segments, including TRBV6-2 and TRBV6-3, could not be told apart with the 87-base-pair reads, so those segments were excluded. HLA typing was unavailable for some donors at each locus, so association tests used only the typed subset. When HLA alleles, especially DR and DQ, strongly co-occurred, TCR associations were difficult to assign to individual alleles. The study gave a list of 150 to 200 TCR beta chains associated with cytomegalovirus.

The CDR3 measures 14 amino acids from cysteine to phenylalanine. Only the CDR3 DNA stays, 42 bases, in frame from base 1. The germline ends are 13 bases apart after V is trimmed by 4 bases and J by 5 bases. The CDR1 and CDR2 encoded by the germline V gene are SGHTS and YDEGEE. The sequenced material came from PBMCs. The receptor comes from a man aged 30 to 39 in good health and CMV-seronegative. The chain joins TRBV5-8 to TRBJ1-5; the D gene is unclear. The encoded CDR3 is CASSPREEYQPQHF. The nucleotides read TGTGCCAGCAGCCCTAGGGAGGAGTATCAGCCCCAGCATTTT. Joined to the reference TRBV5-8 and TRBJ1-5 proteins, this CDR3 gives the full variable domain: EAGVTQSPTHLIKTRGQQATLRCSPISGHTSVYWYQQALGLGLQFLLWYDEGEERNRGNFPPRFSGRQFPNYSSELNVNALELEDSALYLCASSPREEYQPQHFGDGTRLSIL.